This T cell receptor beta chain was observed in a study of identifying expanded T cells in peripheral blood. Overall study findings and caveats: Roughly 1.2 clones differed between technical replicates, versus about 15 and 19 over time.

Concerning this clone itself: The antigen is undetermined.

The assay was immunoSEQ multiplex PCR, and TCRdb's table has in-frame clones only and misses some. The table includes about 63,000 clones, about 80% detected once. Sequencing was performed on blood. This TCR derives from a person aged 18 to 75 in good health.

The chain's CDR3 is CASSPTGIQGYTF. As DNA, the CDR3 is TGTGCCAGCAGCCCGACAGGGATCCAAGGCTACACCTTC. V and J are TRBV5-5 and TRBJ1-2; 7 bases map to TRBD1. The CDR3 loop spans 13 amino acids. The V gene end was trimmed by 4 bases and the J gene end by 8 bases; junction bases not matched to a gene: 8. Germline CDR1 reads SGHKS; CDR2 reads YYEKEE (reference sequence).